This T cell receptor beta chain was captured by sequencing in a study of T cells in Graves' hyperthyroidism and ophthalmopathy. This clonotype was detected ten times or more. Its antigen is as yet unknown. Individuals with ophthalmopathy presented a Clinical Activity Score of at least 3, a NOSPECS grade of at least 4 and a duration under 3 months. From RNA transcripts, TCR beta CDR3 regions were amplified. First-round RT-PCR of the TCR CDR3 relied on the HTBI primer set. A single record per CDR3 protein comes from TCRdb applying MiXCR to the multiplex PCR reads. Here the sample spans under 350,000 distinct CDR3 sequences, over 15% being singletons. Study outcomes and limitations: Most expanded thyroid clonotypes above 0.001 recurred in blood.

Germline-derived CDR1 and CDR2 are SGHRS and YFSETQ. Trimming took 0 bases from V and 8 from J, leaving 8 bases between them. The CDR3 totals 12 residues. Input material: blood. This TCR derives from a woman aged 55-69 years with Graves' ophthalmopathy. V usage is TRBV5-1 and J usage is TRBJ1-2; D is uncertain. The chain's CDR3 is CASSLGEGGYTF. CDR3 sequence (DNA): TGCGCCAGCAGCTTGGGGGAGGGCGGCTACACCTTC.